What follows describes a single T cell receptor (beta chain). This table comes from immunoSEQ multiplex PCR, and its TCRdb copy is limited to in-frame clones, with some not included. The data show hundreds of thousands of clones, just under 90% seen once. The CDR3 extends over 15 amino acids. Germline V CDR1 and CDR2: SGHTA, FQGNSA. V lost 3 bases and J lost 0, with 6 bases in between. The entry originates in a study of blood T cell repertoires in COVID-19. Study as a whole: From T cells, B-cell-depleted T cells, or PBMCs came the material, which was cDNA or gDNA.

Sequencing was done on a sample of peripheral blood. The chain couples TRBV7-2 to TRBJ1-6; D is ambiguous. This clonotype was obtained from a woman younger than 30 with acute or convalescent COVID-19. The CDR3 here is CASSFPGSYNSPLHF. The DNA for the CDR3 is TGTGCCAGCAGCTTCCCAGGCTCCTATAATTCACCCCTCCACTTT.